A single sample gave rise to the 21 T cell receptor beta chains below, sequenced in a study of graft-versus-host responses after intestinal transplantation. Sequenced by immunoSEQ multiplex PCR; TCRdb stores in-frame clones only, minus some. The sample lists about 85,000 clones, roughly 90% occurring once. Antigen specificity for these receptors is unknown. Specimen: unstimulated CD8+ T cells sorted from spleen or lymph node cells, collected before transplant. The origin of the receptors is a human donor who was the organ donor for an intestinal transplant.

The V call is TRBV11-1, the J call TRBJ2-3; D call uncertain. V was clipped by 3 bases and J by 5 bases, with 18 bases between them. Germline V lookup: CDR1 SGHAT, CDR2 FQDESV (reference sequence). This CDR3 spans 16 amino acids. CDR3 loop: CASSFVRSPALDTQYF. The DNA of the CDR3 is TGTGCCAGCAGCTTTGTACGGAGTCCTGCCTTAGATACGCAGTATTTT.

The chain joins TRBV4-2 to TRBJ2-1; 14 nucleotides line up with TRBD2. This CDR3 contains 15 residues. Trimming at V came to 4 bases and at J to 8 bases, leaving 4 bases not matched to a gene. The germline CDR1 and CDR2 sequences are LGHNA and YNFKEQ. Here the CDR3 DNA reads TGTGCCAGCAGCCCCCGACTAGCGGGGGGGCATGAGCAGTTCTTC. Protein: CASSPRLAGGHEQFF.

DNA of the CDR3: TGTGCCAGCAGCGTGGGCGACAGGGGGGCCAAAAACATTCAGTACTTC. The encoded protein is CASSVGDRGAKNIQYF. The V gene is TRBV9, the J gene TRBJ2-4, with TRBD1 identical over 9 bases. Looked up from germline, CDR1 is SGDLS and CDR2 is YYNGEE. V gave up 2 bases and J gave up 1 base; unmatched junction bases: 4. The CDR3 loop spans 16 amino acids.

The chain employs TRBV5-6 and TRBJ1-1; D may be TRBD1 (5 bases). Germline-derived CDR1 and CDR2 are SGHDT and YYEEEE. V lost 0 bases and J lost 12, with 12 bases in between. The CDR3 sequence is 12 residues long. The CDR3 nucleotides are TGTGCCAGCAGCTTGGTAGGGGATTATACTTTCTTT. Encoded protein: CASSLVGDYTFF.

This clone came up once. The chain carries TRBV5-4 and TRBJ2-1; TRBD1 might be the D (7 bases). V gave up 4 bases and J gave up 7 bases, with 15 bases separating them. The germline gives CDR1 SGHNT, CDR2 YYREEE (reference sequence). The length of the CDR3 is 14 residues. CDR3 nucleotides: TGTGCCAGCAGCCGCGGGACAGATAAAAATGAGCAGTTCTTC. Residues: CASSRGTDKNEQFF.

The V and J genes are TRBV4-2 and TRBJ2-1, with TRBD2 matching 7 bases. Germline values: CDR1 LGHNA, CDR2 YNFKEQ. V gave up 1 base and J gave up 1 base; unmatched junction bases: 10. The CDR3 contains 18 residues. The CDR3 nucleotides are TGTGCCAGCAGCCAAGGAATTAATCTAGCGGTATCCTACAATGAGCAGTTCTTC. Translation gives CASSQGINLAVSYNEQFF.

The chain combines TRBV5-4 with TRBJ1-2; D is undetermined. The CDR3 runs to 11 residues. Germline V gene data show CDR1 as SGHNT and CDR2 as YYREEE (reference sequence). V gave up 6 bases and J gave up 5 bases, with 8 bases separating them. The DNA for the CDR3 is TGTGCCAGCAACGGGTTGTATGGCTACACCTTC. Translating it yields CASNGLYGYTF.

The chain uses TRBV7-9 and TRBJ1-1, with TRBD1 identical over 7 bases. CDR1 SEHNR and CDR2 FQNEAQ come from the germline V gene (reference sequence). This CDR3 is built from 15 residues. V dropped 0 bases and J dropped 4; count of bases not matched to a gene: 5. CDR3 DNA: TGTGCCAGCAGCTTAGCAGAGGGGGCGATCACTGAAGCTTTCTTT. This gives the protein CASSLAEGAITEAFF.

The gene calls are TRBV6-6 and TRBJ2-7; TRBD2 is a possible D gene (7 bases). Germline CDR1 MNHNY, CDR2 SVGAGI (reference sequence). Between the trimmed V and J ends, which lost 6 bases and 4 bases, there was a span of 16 bases. The CDR3 consists of 14 residues. CDR3 DNA sequence: TGTGCCAGCAGCTCCGGGGGGCTAATTTACGAGCAGTACTTC. Amino acid sequence: CASSSGGLIYEQYF.

This chain links TRBV7-6 with TRBJ2-5, with D possibly being TRBD1 or TRBD2 (5 bases each). The DNA end favors TRBJ2-7, so the J call may be wrong. This CDR3 comprises 15 residues. Per germline, CDR1 SGHVS and CDR2 FNYEAQ. CDR3 sequence reads: CASSAGTGSSYEQYF. The DNA for the CDR3 is TGTGCCAGCAGTGCCGGGACGGGTAGCTCCTACGAGCAGTACTTC.

The rearrangement links TRBV4-1 to TRBJ2-3, with D unresolved. The germline V gene encodes CDR1 MGHRA and CDR2 YSYEKL. The CDR3 is 14 amino acids. Trimming removed 2 bases at V and 0 bases at J, with 6 bases between. CDR3 nucleotides: TGCGCCAGCAGCCAACGTTGGAGCACAGATACGCAGTATTTT. It codes for CASSQRWSTDTQYF.

This clone was seen only a few times. The chain links TRBV6-1 to TRBJ2-7; 7 positions match TRBD2. Germline lookup yields CDR1 MNHNS and CDR2 SASEGT. Germline trimming cut 3 bases from V and 2 bases from J; bases unmatched to any gene: 1. CDR3 length equals 13 residues. The CDR3 sequence is CASSEGGTYEQYF. Written as DNA, the CDR3 is TGTGCCAGCAGTGAGGGGGGGACCTACGAGCAGTACTTC.

The chain recombines TRBV27 with TRBJ2-7; D unclear. Germline V gene sequence: CDR1 MNHEY, CDR2 SMNVEV (reference sequence). The V gene lost 2 bases and the J gene lost 0 bases, with 5 bases spanning the gap. The CDR3 covers 13 residues. The CDR3 region is CASSLQLSYEQYF. The DNA for the CDR3 is TGTGCCAGCAGTTTACAACTCTCCTACGAGCAGTACTTC.

The rearrangement joins TRBV28 to TRBJ1-5, with D perhaps matching TRBD1 (5 bases). This CDR3 region has 14 residues. The germline V gene has CDR1 MDHEN and CDR2 SYDVKM. Trimming pared 3 bases from V and 7 bases from J, leaving 13 bases between. The CDR3: CASSLIGVEQPQHF. The CDR3 nucleotides are TGTGCCAGCAGTTTGATAGGGGTAGAGCAGCCCCAGCATTTT.

This clone is a singleton in its sample. The genes are TRBV19 and TRBJ1-1, with TRBD1 identical over 10 bases. Germline V gene sequence: CDR1 LNHDA, CDR2 SQIVND (reference sequence). CDR3 length equals 14 residues. Trimming removed 5 bases from V and 7 bases from J; junction bases left unmatched: 7. CDR3 nucleotide sequence: TGTGCCAGTAGTCCGGGACAGGGGATGGATGAAGCTTTCTTT. Translation: CASSPGQGMDEAFF. Full variable domain (rest looked up from reference TRBV19 and TRBJ1-1): DGGITQSPKYLFRKEGQNVTLSCEQNLNHDAMYWYRQDPGQGLRLIYYSQIVNDFQKGDIAEGYSVSREKKESFPLTVTSAQKNPTAFYLCASSPGQGMDEAFFGQGTRLTVV.

The V gene is TRBV5-6, the J gene TRBJ2-5; 12 positions agree with TRBD2. There are 15 residues in the CDR3. Germline values: CDR1 SGHDT, CDR2 YYEEEE. Trimming took 3 bases from V and 5 from J; bases not matched to a gene: 5. CDR3: CASSSRLAGVETQYF. The DNA for the CDR3 is TGTGCCAGCAGCTCGAGACTAGCGGGAGTTGAGACCCAGTACTTC.

As concerns this clone: The junction and the germline gene differ at one end; a read error may be behind it. The chain recombines TRBV30 with TRBJ2-3; 12 nucleotides line up with TRBD1. The CDR3 length is 15 residues. Germline lookup yields CDR1 GTSNPN and CDR2 SVGIG (reference sequence). CDR3 nucleotide sequence: TGTGCCTGGAGTGTAGGGACAGGGGGCACCGATACGCAGTATTTT. This translates into CAWSVGTGGTDTQYF.

The chain carries TRBV4-2 and TRBJ1-2; D uncertain. The germline V gene encodes CDR1 LGHNA and CDR2 YNFKEQ. Trimming removed 5 bases at V and 4 bases at J, with 11 bases between. The CDR3 has 13 amino acids. The CDR3 region has the DNA TGTGCCAGCAGCGACGGCAGCAGCTATGGCTACACCTTC. Encoded protein: CASSDGSSYGYTF.

The chain links TRBV6-4 to TRBJ2-7, with D tentatively TRBD1 (6 bases). This CDR3 is built from 21 residues. Germline-derived CDR1 and CDR2 are MRHNA and SNTAGT. Trimming shortened V by 0 bases and J by 0 bases, and 27 bases separated the two germline ends. Written as DNA, the CDR3 is TGTGCCAGCAGTGACTCACAGGGCGTGGGGCCACTAGATCCGTGCTCCTACGAGCAGTACTTC. It specifies CASSDSQGVGPLDPCSYEQYF.

The chain is built from TRBV4-1 and TRBJ2-7; D is unresolved. V lost 5 bases, J lost 3 bases, and 11 bases lay in between. The length of the CDR3 is 13 residues. From germline, CDR1 is MGHRA and CDR2 YSYEKL. DNA for the CDR3: TGCGCCAGCAGCGACCCCACAGACTACGAGCAGTACTTC. Its protein product is CASSDPTDYEQYF.

J is TRBJ1-1 and V is TRBV5-1; tentatively, D is TRBD1 (5 bases). The CDR3 has 13 residues. Germline V gives CDR1 SGHRS, CDR2 YFSETQ. V lost 5 bases to trimming and J lost 3 bases, with 11 bases between them. CDR3 amino acids: CASRDMGDTEAFF. CDR3 sequence (DNA): TGCGCCAGCAGGGACATGGGGGACACTGAAGCTTTCTTT.